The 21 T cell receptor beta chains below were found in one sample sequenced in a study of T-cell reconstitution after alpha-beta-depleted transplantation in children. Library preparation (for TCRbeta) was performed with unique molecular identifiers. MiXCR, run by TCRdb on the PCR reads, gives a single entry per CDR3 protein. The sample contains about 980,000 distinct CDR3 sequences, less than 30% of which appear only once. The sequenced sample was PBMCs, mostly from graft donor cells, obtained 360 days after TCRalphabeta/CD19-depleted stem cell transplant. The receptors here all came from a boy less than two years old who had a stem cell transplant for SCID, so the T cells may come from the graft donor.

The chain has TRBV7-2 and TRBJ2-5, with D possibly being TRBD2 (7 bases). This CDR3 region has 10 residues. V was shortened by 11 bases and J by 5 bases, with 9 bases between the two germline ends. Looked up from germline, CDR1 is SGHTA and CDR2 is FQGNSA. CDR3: CAEGGETQYF. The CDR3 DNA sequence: TGTGCCGAGGGGGGGGAGACCCAGTACTTC.

CDR3 in amino acids: CSALLAGGWHEQYF. CDR3 DNA: TGCAGTGCTCTTCTAGCGGGGGGGTGGCACGAGCAGTACTTC. V gene TRBV20-1 combines with J gene TRBJ2-7; 12 positions match TRBD2. The V segment lost 5 bases and the J segment 5 bases; nucleotides outside the gene matches: 7. Germline loops: CDR1 DFQATT, CDR2 SNEGSKA (reference sequence). The CDR3 runs 14 residues.

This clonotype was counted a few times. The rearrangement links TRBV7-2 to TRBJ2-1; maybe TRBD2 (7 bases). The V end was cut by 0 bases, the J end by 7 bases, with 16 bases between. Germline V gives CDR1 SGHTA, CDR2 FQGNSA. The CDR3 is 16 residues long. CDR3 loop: CASSLAGGALGNEQFF. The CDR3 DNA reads TGTGCCAGCAGCTTAGCGGGGGGGGCCCTCGGAAATGAGCAGTTCTTC.

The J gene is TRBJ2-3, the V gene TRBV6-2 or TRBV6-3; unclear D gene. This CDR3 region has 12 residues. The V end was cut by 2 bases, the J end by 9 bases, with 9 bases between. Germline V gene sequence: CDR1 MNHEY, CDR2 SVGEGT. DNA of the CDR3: TGTGCCAGCAGTTACGTTGAGGTCACGCAGTATTTT. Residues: CASSYVEVTQYF.

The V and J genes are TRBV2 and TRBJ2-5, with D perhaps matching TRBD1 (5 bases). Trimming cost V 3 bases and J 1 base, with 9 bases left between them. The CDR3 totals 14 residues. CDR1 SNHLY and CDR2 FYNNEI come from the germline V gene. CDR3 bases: TGTGCCAGCAGTGATGGGGCAATCCAAGAGACCCAGTACTTC. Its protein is CASSDGAIQETQYF.

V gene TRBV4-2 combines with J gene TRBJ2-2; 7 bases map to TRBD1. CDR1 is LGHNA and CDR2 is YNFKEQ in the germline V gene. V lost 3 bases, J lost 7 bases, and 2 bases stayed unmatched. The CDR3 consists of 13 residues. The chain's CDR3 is CASSQTGIGELFF. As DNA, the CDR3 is TGTGCCAGCAGCCAGACAGGGATCGGGGAGCTGTTTTTT.

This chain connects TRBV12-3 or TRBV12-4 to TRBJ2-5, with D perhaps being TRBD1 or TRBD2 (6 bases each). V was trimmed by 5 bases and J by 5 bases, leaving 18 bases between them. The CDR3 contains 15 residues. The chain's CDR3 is CASSPRQARGETQYF. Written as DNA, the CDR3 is TGTGCCAGCAGTCCAAGACAGGCTCGGGGGGAGACCCAGTACTTC.

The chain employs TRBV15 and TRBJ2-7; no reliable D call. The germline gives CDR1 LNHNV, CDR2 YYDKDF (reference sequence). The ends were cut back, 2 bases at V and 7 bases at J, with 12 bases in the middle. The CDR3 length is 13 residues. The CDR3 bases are TGTGCCACCAGCAGAAAGGGTGGAGTAGAGCAGTACTTC. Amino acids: CATSRKGGVEQYF.

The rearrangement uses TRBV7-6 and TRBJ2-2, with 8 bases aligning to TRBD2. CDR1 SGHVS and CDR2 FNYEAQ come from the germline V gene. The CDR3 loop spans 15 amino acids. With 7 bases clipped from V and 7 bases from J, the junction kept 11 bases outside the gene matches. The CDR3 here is CASNSGGEIGGELFF. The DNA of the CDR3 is TGTGCCAGCAACTCCGGGGGGGAGATTGGCGGGGAGCTGTTTTTT.

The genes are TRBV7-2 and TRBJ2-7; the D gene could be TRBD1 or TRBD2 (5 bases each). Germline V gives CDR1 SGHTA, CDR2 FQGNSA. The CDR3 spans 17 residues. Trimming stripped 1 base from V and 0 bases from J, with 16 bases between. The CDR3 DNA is TGTGCCAGCAGCTTAGTATCAATAGGGACGAACTCCTACGAGCAGTACTTC. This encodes CASSLVSIGTNSYEQYF.

CDR3 sequence reads: CASSLDPGLANTGELFF. The CDR3 bases are TGCGCCAGCAGCTTGGACCCGGGACTAGCGAACACCGGGGAGCTGTTTTTT. J is TRBJ2-2 and V is TRBV5-1; 8 nucleotides align to TRBD2. V was pared by 0 bases and J by 0 bases, with 4 bases of the junction left unmatched. CDR1 and CDR2 from the germline V gene are SGHRS and YFSETQ. The CDR3 runs to 17 residues. Full variable domain (remainder filled in from reference TRBV5-1 and TRBJ2-2): KAGVTQTPRYLIKTRGQQVTLSCSPISGHRSVSWYQQTPGQGLQFLFEYFSETQRNKGNFPGRFSGRQFSNSRSEMNVSTLELGDSALYLCASSLDPGLANTGELFFGEGSRLTVL.

This CDR3 is CASSLTGQGSNVLTF. The CDR3 bases are TGTGCCAGCAGTTTAACGGGACAAGGTAGCAACGTCCTGACTTTC. This chain joins TRBV12-3 or TRBV12-4 and TRBJ2-6; a weak D match, TRBD1 (6 bases). With 2 bases removed from V and 9 bases from J, the gap between germline ends came to 14 bases. The CDR3 contains 15 residues.

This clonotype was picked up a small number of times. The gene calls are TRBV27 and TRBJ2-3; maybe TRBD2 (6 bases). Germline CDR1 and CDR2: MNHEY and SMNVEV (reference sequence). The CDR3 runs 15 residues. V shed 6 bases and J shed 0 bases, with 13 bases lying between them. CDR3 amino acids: CASSRAGLSTDTQYF. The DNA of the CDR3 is TGTGCCAGCAGCCGAGCGGGCCTTAGCACAGATACGCAGTATTTT.

Here the CDR3 DNA reads TGCGCCAGCAGGCGGACAGGGGGGGACAATGAGCAGTTCTTC. It yields the protein CASRRTGGDNEQFF. This chain connects TRBV5-1 to TRBJ2-1; TRBD1 agrees at 10 bases. The CDR3 runs 14 residues. Germline V gives CDR1 SGHRS, CDR2 YFSETQ. The V segment lost 5 bases and the J segment 5 bases; nucleotides outside the gene matches: 4. Filled out from reference TRBV5-1 and TRBJ2-1, the complete variable domain reads KAGVTQTPRYLIKTRGQQVTLSCSPISGHRSVSWYQQTPGQGLQFLFEYFSETQRNKGNFPGRFSGRQFSNSRSEMNVSTLELGDSALYLCASRRTGGDNEQFFGPGTRLTVL.

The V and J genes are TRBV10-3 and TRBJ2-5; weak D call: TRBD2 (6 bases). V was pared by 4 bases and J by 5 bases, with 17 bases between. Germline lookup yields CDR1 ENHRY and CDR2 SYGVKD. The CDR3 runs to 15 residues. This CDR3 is CAISGQVGRFETQYF. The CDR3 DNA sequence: TGTGCCATCAGTGGGCAGGTGGGGAGGTTTGAGACCCAGTACTTC.

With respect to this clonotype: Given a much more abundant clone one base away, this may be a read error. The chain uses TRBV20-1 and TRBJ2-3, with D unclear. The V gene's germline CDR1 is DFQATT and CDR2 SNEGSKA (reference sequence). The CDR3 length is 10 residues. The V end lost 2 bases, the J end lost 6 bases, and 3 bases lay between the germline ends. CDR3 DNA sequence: TGCAGTGCTAGAATGGATACGCAGTATTTT. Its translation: CSARMDTQYF.

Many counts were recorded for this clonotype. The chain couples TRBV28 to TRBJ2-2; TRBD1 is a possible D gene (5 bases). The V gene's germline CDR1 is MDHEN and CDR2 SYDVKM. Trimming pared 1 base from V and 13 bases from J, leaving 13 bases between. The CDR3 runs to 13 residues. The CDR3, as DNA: TGTGCCAGCAGTTTATTCGGAGACAGTTGGCTGTTTTTT. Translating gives CASSLFGDSWLFF.

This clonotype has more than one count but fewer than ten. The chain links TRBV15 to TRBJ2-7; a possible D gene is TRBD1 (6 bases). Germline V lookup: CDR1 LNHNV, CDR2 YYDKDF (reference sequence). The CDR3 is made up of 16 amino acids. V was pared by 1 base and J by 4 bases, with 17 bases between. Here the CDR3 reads CATSRGDGGRGYEQYF. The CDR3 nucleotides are TGTGCCACCAGCAGAGGAGATGGGGGAAGGGGGTACGAGCAGTACTTC.

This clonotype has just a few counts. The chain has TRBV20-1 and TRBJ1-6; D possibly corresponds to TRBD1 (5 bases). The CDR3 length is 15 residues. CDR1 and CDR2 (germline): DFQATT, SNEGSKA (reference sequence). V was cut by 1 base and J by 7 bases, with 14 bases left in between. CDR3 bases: TGCAGTGCTAGAGGTCCGGGACGGAAAAATTCACCCCTCCACTTT. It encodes CSARGPGRKNSPLHF.

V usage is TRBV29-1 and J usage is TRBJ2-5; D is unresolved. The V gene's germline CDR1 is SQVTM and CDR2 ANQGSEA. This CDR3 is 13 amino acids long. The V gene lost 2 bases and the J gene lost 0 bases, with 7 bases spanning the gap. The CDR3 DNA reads TGCAGCGTTGAAAACGGGTACCAAGAGACCCAGTACTTC. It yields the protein CSVENGYQETQYF.

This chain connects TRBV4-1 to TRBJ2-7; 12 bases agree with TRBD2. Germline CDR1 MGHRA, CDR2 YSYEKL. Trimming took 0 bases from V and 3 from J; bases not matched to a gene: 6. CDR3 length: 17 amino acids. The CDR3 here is CASSQDGPGLAGYEQYF. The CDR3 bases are TGCGCCAGCAGCCAAGACGGACCGGGACTAGCGGGCTACGAGCAGTACTTC.